This T cell receptor (beta chain) appears in the sequencing data of a study of CD8+CD57+ T cells in acquired aplastic anemia. For the study at large: Sorted CD4+ and CD8+ cells yielded DNA averaging around 3.2 ug.

A note on this clonotype: One end of the junction does not line up with germline, which may come from a read error.

This CDR3 has 14 amino acids. From germline, CDR1 is SGHRS and CDR2 YFSETQ. Investigators profiled TCR beta VDJ and CDR3 from genomic DNA template. TCRdb passed the reads through MiXCR, listing each CDR3 protein once. The sample yields hundreds of thousands of distinct CDR3 sequences, under 80% seen once. The V call is TRBV5-1, the J call TRBJ2-3; tentatively, D is TRBD2 (5 bases). The sequenced sample was sorted CD4+, CD8+, or CD8+CD57+ T cells (not recorded which) from PBMCs. The sequence was obtained from a human donor in good health, serving as a control. As DNA, the CDR3 is TGTGCCAGCAGCTCGGAGAGGGTGACAGATACGCAGTATTTT. As protein: CASSSERVTDTQYF.